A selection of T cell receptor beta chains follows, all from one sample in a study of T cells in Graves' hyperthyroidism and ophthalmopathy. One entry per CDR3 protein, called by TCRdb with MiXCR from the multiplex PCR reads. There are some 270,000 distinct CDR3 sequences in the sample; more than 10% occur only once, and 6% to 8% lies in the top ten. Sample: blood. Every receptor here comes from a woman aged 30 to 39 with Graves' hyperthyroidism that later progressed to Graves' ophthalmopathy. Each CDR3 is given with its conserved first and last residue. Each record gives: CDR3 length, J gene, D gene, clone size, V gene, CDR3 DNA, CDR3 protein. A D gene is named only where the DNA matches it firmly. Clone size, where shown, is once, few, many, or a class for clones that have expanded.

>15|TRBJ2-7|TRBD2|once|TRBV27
TGTGCCAGCTCTAGGAACGGGAGGACCTCCTACGAGCAGTACTTC
CASSRNGRTSYEQYF
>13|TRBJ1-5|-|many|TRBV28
TGTGCCAGCAGTCCAGGGGTAATTCAGCCCCAGCATTTT
CASSPGVIQPQHF
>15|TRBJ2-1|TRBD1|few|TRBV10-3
TGTGCCACGCAGATGGACAGGGACCCTTACAATGAGCAGTTCTTC
CATQMDRDPYNEQFF
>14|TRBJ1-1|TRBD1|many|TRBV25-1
TGTGCCAGCTGCAAGACAGGGTTGAACACTGAAGCTTTCTTT
CASCKTGLNTEAFF
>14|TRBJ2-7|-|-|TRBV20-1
TGCAGTGCTAGAGCGGAAGCGACCTACTACGAGCAGTACTTC
CSARAEATYYEQYF
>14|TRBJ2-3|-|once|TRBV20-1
TGCAGTGCTAGTCACGGGGAGCACACAGATACGCAGTATTTT
CSASHGEHTDTQYF
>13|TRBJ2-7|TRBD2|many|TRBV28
TGTGCCAGCACTAGCGGGAGTCTCTACGAGCAGTACTTC
CASTSGSLYEQYF
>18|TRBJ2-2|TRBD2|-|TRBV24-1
TGTGCCACCAGTGATCGGACTAGCGGGAAATCTTTTTCCGGGGAGCTGTTTTTT
CATSDRTSGKSFSGELFF
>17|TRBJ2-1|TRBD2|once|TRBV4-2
TGTGCCAGCAGCCAGGGTCACCGGCGGGAGCGCAGCAATGAGCAGTTCTTC
CASSQGHRRERSNEQFF
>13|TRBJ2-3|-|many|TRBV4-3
TGCGCCAGCAGCCGGGGAGGCACAGATACGCAGTATTTT
CASSRGGTDTQYF
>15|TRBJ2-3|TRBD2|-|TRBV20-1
TGCAGTGTAATACCCGACCAGCGGGGAACAGATACGCAGTATTTT
CSVIPDQRGTDTQYF
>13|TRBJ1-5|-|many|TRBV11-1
TGTGCCAGCAGCGACGGACACAATCAGCCCCAGCATTTT
CASSDGHNQPQHF
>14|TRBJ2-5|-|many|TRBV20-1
TGCAGTGCTAGCGCTACCGGACGGGGCGAGACCCAGTACTTC
CSASATGRGETQYF
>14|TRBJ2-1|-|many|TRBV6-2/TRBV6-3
TGTGCCAGCAGTTACATAGCAGGGGACAAGGTGTCGTTCTTC
CASSYIAGDKVSFF
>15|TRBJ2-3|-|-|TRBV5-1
TGCGCCAGCAGAAAAGGGGCAGGAGAGACAGATACGCAGTATTTT
CASRKGAGETDTQYF
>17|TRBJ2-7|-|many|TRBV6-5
TGTGCCAGCAGTTACTCTTGGGGGGCTAGCACTTTATACGAGCAGTACTTC
CASSYSWGASTLYEQYF
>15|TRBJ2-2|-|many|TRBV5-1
TGCGCCAGCGGGCAAGGGACGCCGAACACCGGGGAGCTGTTTTTT
CASGQGTPNTGELFF
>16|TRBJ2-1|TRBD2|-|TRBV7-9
TGTGCCAGCAACTATTTAGCGGGAGCGGTCTACAATGAGCAGTTCTTC
CASNYLAGAVYNEQFF
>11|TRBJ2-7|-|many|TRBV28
TGTGCCAGCAGGACCGCCTACGAGCAGTACTTC
CASRTAYEQYF
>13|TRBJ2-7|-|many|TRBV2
TGTGCCAGCATTATCGTTGCGCTTGGCGAGCAGTACTTC
CASIIVALGEQYF
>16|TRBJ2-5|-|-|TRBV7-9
TGTGCCAGCAACCCCGTCGGGGACCTCCGGGTTGAGACCCAGTACTTC
CASNPVGDLRVETQYF
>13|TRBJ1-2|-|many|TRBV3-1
TGTGCCAGCAGCCAGACAATTGGAGGTGGCTACACCTTC
CASSQTIGGGYTF
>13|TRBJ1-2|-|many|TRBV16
TGTGCCAGCAGCCAATCAAGAAACTATGGCTACACCTTC
CASSQSRNYGYTF
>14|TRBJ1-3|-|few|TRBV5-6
TGTGCCAGCAGCCGTCCGGGCTCTGGAAACACCATATATTTT
CASSRPGSGNTIYF
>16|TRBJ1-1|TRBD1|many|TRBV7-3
TGTGCCAGCAGCCAAGCCCCGGGACAGGGAGTCTCTGAAGCTTTCTTT
CASSQAPGQGVSEAFF
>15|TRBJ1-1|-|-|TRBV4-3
TGCGCCAGCAGCCAAGATTCAGCGATGAACACTGAAGCTTTCTTT
CASSQDSAMNTEAFF
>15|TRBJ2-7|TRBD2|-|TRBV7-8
TGTGCCAGCAGCGACAGGACTAGCTCATGGTACGAGCAGTACTTC
CASSDRTSSWYEQYF
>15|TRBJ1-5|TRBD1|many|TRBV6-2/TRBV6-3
TGTGCCAGCACTCCCGGGGGACAGGGACGTCAGCCCCAGCATTTT
CASTPGGQGRQPQHF
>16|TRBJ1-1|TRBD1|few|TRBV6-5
TGTGCCAGCAGTTACTCTACAGGCCAGGGGGACACTGAAGCTTTCTTT
CASSYSTGQGDTEAFF
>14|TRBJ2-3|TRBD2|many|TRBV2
TGTGCCAGGAGCGGGAGTAACCCCACAGATACGCAGTATTTT
CARSGSNPTDTQYF
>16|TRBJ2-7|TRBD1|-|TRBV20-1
TGCAGTGCTAGGTTGGCAGGGGGCGAGGGTGGCTACGAGCAGTACTTC
CSARLAGGEGGYEQYF
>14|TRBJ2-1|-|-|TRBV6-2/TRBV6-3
TGTGCCAGCAGTTACTCGATGAGGGGGAATGAGCAGTTCTTC
CASSYSMRGNEQFF
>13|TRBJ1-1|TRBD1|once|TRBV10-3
TGTGCCATCGCTAGGACAGGGGAGACTGAAGCTTTCTTT
CAIARTGETEAFF
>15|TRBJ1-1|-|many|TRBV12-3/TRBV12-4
TGTGCCAGCAGACGAACCCCCGGGACAAACTCAGGGGCTTTCTTT
CASRRTPGTNSGAFF
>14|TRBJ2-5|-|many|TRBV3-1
TGTGCCAGCAGCGCCTGGACGGCCCCAGAGGCCCAGTACTTC
CASSAWTAPEAQYF
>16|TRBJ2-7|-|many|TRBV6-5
TGTGCCAGCAGTTACGGGCCCGTCTCGACCCGATACGAGCAGTACTTC
CASSYGPVSTRYEQYF
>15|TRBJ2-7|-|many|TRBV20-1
TGCAGTGCTATGCCTCGGGGGACCCCCAGGGGCGAGCAGTACTTC
CSAMPRGTPRGEQYF
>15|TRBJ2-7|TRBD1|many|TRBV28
TGTGCCAGCAGTTTGGACAGGGGTCGGTACTACGAGCAGTACTTC
CASSLDRGRYYEQYF
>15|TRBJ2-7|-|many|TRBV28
TGTGCCAGCAGTTTAGGGGCTAGCAGCGCCTACGAGCAGTACTTC
CASSLGASSAYEQYF
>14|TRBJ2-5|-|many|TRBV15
TGTGCCACCAGCAGAGATCGGTGGGGAGAGACCCAGTACTTC
CATSRDRWGETQYF
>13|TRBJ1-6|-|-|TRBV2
TGTGCCAGCAGGGATTCTCGTAATTCACCCCTCCACTTT
CASRDSRNSPLHF
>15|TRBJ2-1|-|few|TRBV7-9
TGTGCCAGCAGCTTAGTGGTGGGGGCCTACAATGAGCAGTTCTTC
CASSLVVGAYNEQFF